This T cell receptor (beta chain) originates from a study of beta chain features in type 1 diabetes. Whole-study findings and limits: Type 1 diabetes patients showed a moderate but significant shortening of TCRB CDR3s in all four CD4+ subsets. Still unanswered here is whether HLA type influences TCRB rearrangement. Type 1 diabetes patients showed fewer insertions and more deletions at VDJ junctions.

What was sequenced were expressed TCRB transcripts, since all of the isolated RNA had been reverse transcribed. Around 3.9 million reads per sample were averaged for naive, central memory and regulatory samples. Clones were read by immunoSEQ multiplex PCR, and TCRdb kept only the in-frame ones, dropping some. The sample has around 250,000 clones; roughly 20% are singletons. This clone has a single count. As yet, its antigen is unknown. In germline, CDR1 is KGHSH, CDR2 LQKENI. This CDR3 contains 15 residues. V was cut by 6 bases and J by 2 bases, with 16 bases left in between. The sequence was obtained from a woman in her thirties or forties with type 1 diabetes. The chain carries TRBV18 and TRBJ1-1, with D maybe TRBD1 (6 bases). The specimen was naive CD4+ T cells from blood. The CDR3 spells CASSGLQGRNTEAFF. The CDR3, as DNA: TGTGCCAGCTCGGGCTTGCAGGGGAGAAACACTGAAGCTTTCTTT.